The rows below give T cell receptor beta chains drawn from one sample of a study of T cells after yellow fever vaccination. TCRdb called the 5' RACE reads again in MiXCR, with one record for every CDR3 protein. Altogether about 210,000 distinct CDR3 sequences are present, roughly 3.3% being singletons, with the ten largest covering 2.5% to 3.5%. Specimen: CD4+ T cells sorted from PBMCs, collected 10 days after the yellow fever booster vaccination. These receptors all stem from a man aged 18 to 30 who received the YFV17D yellow fever vaccine. Both conserved end residues are part of each CDR3. Each record gives: D gene, clone size, V gene, J gene, CDR3 DNA, CDR3 protein. A D gene is named only where the DNA matches it firmly. Size tells how often a clone was seen (once, few, many) or the class of an expanded clone, and some rows leave it out.

D gene: .; clone size: .; V gene: TRBV4-2; J gene: TRBJ2-3; CDR3 DNA: TGTGCCAGCAGCCAAGATACCGGCCCCACAGATACGCAGTATTTT; CDR3 protein: CASSQDTGPTDTQYF
D gene: .; clone size: .; V gene: TRBV4-2; J gene: TRBJ1-5; CDR3 DNA: TGTGCCAGCAGCCAAGATTTTAATCAGCCCCAGCATTTT; CDR3 protein: CASSQDFNQPQHF
D gene: .; clone size: many; V gene: TRBV5-1; J gene: TRBJ2-5; CDR3 DNA: TGCGCCAGCAGCTTGGCCATCCGGGTTGCGGAGACCCAGTACTTC; CDR3 protein: CASSLAIRVAETQYF
D gene: .; clone size: many; V gene: TRBV18; J gene: TRBJ1-5; CDR3 DNA: TGTGCCAGCTCGCCTCCGCAGTCGGGTTATAGCAATCAGCCCCAGCATTTT; CDR3 protein: CASSPPQSGYSNQPQHF
D gene: TRBD2; clone size: few; V gene: TRBV14; J gene: TRBJ2-3; CDR3 DNA: TGTGCCAGCAGCCCCTATCCCTTCCGGGGGAGGGGCACAGATACGCAGTATTTT; CDR3 protein: CASSPYPFRGRGTDTQYF
D gene: .; clone size: many; V gene: TRBV5-4; J gene: TRBJ2-3; CDR3 DNA: TGTGCCAGCAGCTTATCCGGGGATACGCAGTATTTT; CDR3 protein: CASSLSGDTQYF
D gene: .; clone size: few; V gene: TRBV5-1; J gene: TRBJ1-2; CDR3 DNA: TGCGCCAGCAGTCCCGACAGGACAACCTTCTATGGCTACACCTTC; CDR3 protein: CASSPDRTTFYGYTF
D gene: .; clone size: many; V gene: TRBV20-1; J gene: TRBJ1-2; CDR3 DNA: TGCAGTGCTCCCGCGGACAAAAACTATGGCTACACCTTC; CDR3 protein: CSAPADKNYGYTF
D gene: TRBD1; clone size: few; V gene: TRBV5-4; J gene: TRBJ1-1; CDR3 DNA: TGTGCCAGCAGCGGTGACAGGGGGCAAACTGAAGCTTTCTTT; CDR3 protein: CASSGDRGQTEAFF
D gene: .; clone size: many; V gene: TRBV29-1; J gene: TRBJ2-1; CDR3 DNA: TGCAGCGTTGAGGGGGGGCGTTCCTACAATGAGCAGTTCTTC; CDR3 protein: CSVEGGRSYNEQFF
D gene: TRBD2; clone size: many; V gene: TRBV11-2; J gene: TRBJ2-3; CDR3 DNA: TGTGCCAGCAGCTTAGGGCGGGGGGAGCGAGGTACGCAGTATTTT; CDR3 protein: CASSLGRGERGTQYF
D gene: .; clone size: many; V gene: TRBV5-1; J gene: TRBJ2-3; CDR3 DNA: TGCGCCAGCAGCTTGGGTTGGGGGAGCACAGATACGCAGTATTTT; CDR3 protein: CASSLGWGSTDTQYF
D gene: TRBD1; clone size: few; V gene: TRBV25-1; J gene: TRBJ2-4; CDR3 DNA: TGTGCCAGCAGTGAGGGTGGGACAGGGAAAAACATTCAGTACTTC; CDR3 protein: CASSEGGTGKNIQYF
D gene: .; clone size: many; V gene: TRBV20-1; J gene: TRBJ2-3; CDR3 DNA: TGCAGTGCTGTTGCTTCCTTGGCAGATACGCAGTATTTT; CDR3 protein: CSAVASLADTQYF
D gene: TRBD1; clone size: few; V gene: TRBV20-1; J gene: TRBJ1-5; CDR3 DNA: TGCAGTGCTAACAGGGGACGGCAGCCCCAGCATTTT; CDR3 protein: CSANRGRQPQHF
D gene: .; clone size: .; V gene: TRBV18; J gene: TRBJ1-4; CDR3 DNA: TGTGCCAGCTCTCCGGGAAGGGGTAATGAAAAACTGTTTTTT; CDR3 protein: CASSPGRGNEKLFF
D gene: .; clone size: many; V gene: TRBV7-9; J gene: TRBJ1-1; CDR3 DNA: TGTGCCAGCAGCTTAGCAGGGGTCACTACTGAAGCTTTCTTT; CDR3 protein: CASSLAGVTTEAFF
D gene: .; clone size: many; V gene: TRBV7-2; J gene: TRBJ2-2; CDR3 DNA: TGTGCCAGCAGCATCGGGACTGTCCCCGGGGAGCTGTTTTTT; CDR3 protein: CASSIGTVPGELFF
D gene: .; clone size: .; V gene: TRBV11-1; J gene: TRBJ1-5; CDR3 DNA: TGTGCCAGCAGCTTAGTTCCAGGGGAGCCCCAGCATTTT; CDR3 protein: CASSLVPGEPQHF
D gene: .; clone size: few; V gene: TRBV4-2; J gene: TRBJ1-1; CDR3 DNA: TGTGCCAGCAGCCAGGGGGATAGGGGGGCTTTCTTT; CDR3 protein: CASSQGDRGAFF
D gene: TRBD2; clone size: many; V gene: TRBV20-1; J gene: TRBJ2-7; CDR3 DNA: TGCAGTGCCGATAGCGGGGGGGCCCGGGAGCAGTACTTC; CDR3 protein: CSADSGGAREQYF
D gene: .; clone size: many; V gene: TRBV5-5; J gene: TRBJ2-3; CDR3 DNA: TGTGCCAGCAGCGTCTTAACCCCGAGCACAGATACGCAGTATTTT; CDR3 protein: CASSVLTPSTDTQYF
D gene: .; clone size: many; V gene: TRBV5-1; J gene: TRBJ2-1; CDR3 DNA: TGCGCCAGCAGCTTGGATCGAGGGGGGCTACAGCAGTTCTTC; CDR3 protein: CASSLDRGGLQQFF
D gene: .; clone size: .; V gene: TRBV6-6; J gene: TRBJ1-2; CDR3 DNA: TGTGCCAGCAGTTACGTTGTGTCAGCGCGCTGCACCTTC; CDR3 protein: CASSYVVSARCTF
D gene: .; clone size: .; V gene: TRBV9; J gene: TRBJ1-1; CDR3 DNA: TGTGCCAGCAGCGTAGGGGTGGACAGCAGATTGGAAGCTTTCTTT; CDR3 protein: CASSVGVDSRLEAFF
D gene: TRBD2; clone size: few; V gene: TRBV10-3; J gene: TRBJ2-1; CDR3 DNA: TGTGCCATCAGTGATCTAGCGGCAGCTCTCAATGAGCAGTTCTTC; CDR3 protein: CAISDLAAALNEQFF
D gene: .; clone size: many; V gene: TRBV7-2; J gene: TRBJ2-5; CDR3 DNA: TGTGCCAGCAGCTTAGCGCCCCGGGGGGCCGTCAAGACCCAGTACTTC; CDR3 protein: CASSLAPRGAVKTQYF
D gene: .; clone size: many; V gene: TRBV10-3; J gene: TRBJ2-1; CDR3 DNA: TGTGCCATCAGTGGGTCTTTTAATGAGCAGTTCTTC; CDR3 protein: CAISGSFNEQFF
D gene: TRBD1; clone size: .; V gene: TRBV25-1; J gene: TRBJ2-1; CDR3 DNA: TGTGCCAGCAGTGGCTGGGACAGGAGGGACTACAATGAGCAGTTCTTC; CDR3 protein: CASSGWDRRDYNEQFF
D gene: .; clone size: many; V gene: TRBV20-1; J gene: TRBJ2-6; CDR3 DNA: TGCAGTGCTAGTAGGGAAGGTGGGGCCAACGTCCTGACTTTC; CDR3 protein: CSASREGGANVLTF
D gene: .; clone size: many; V gene: TRBV7-3; J gene: TRBJ1-1; CDR3 DNA: TGTGCCAGCAGCCATCCTCGAGGCTCAGCTTTCTTT; CDR3 protein: CASSHPRGSAFF
D gene: .; clone size: many; V gene: TRBV5-1; J gene: TRBJ2-1; CDR3 DNA: TGCGCCAGCAGCGGCAACAGGGATTACAATGAGCAGTTCTTC; CDR3 protein: CASSGNRDYNEQFF
D gene: .; clone size: .; V gene: TRBV9; J gene: TRBJ2-5; CDR3 DNA: TGTGCCAGCAGCCCCCAGGGGAGTAGGTACCAAGAGACCCAGTACTTC; CDR3 protein: CASSPQGSRYQETQYF
D gene: TRBD1; clone size: .; V gene: TRBV2; J gene: TRBJ2-2; CDR3 DNA: TGTGCCAGCAGACTTAGGACAGGGAACACCGGGGAGCTGTTTTTT; CDR3 protein: CASRLRTGNTGELFF
D gene: TRBD1; clone size: many; V gene: TRBV5-1; J gene: TRBJ1-1; CDR3 DNA: TGCGCCAGCAGCTTGGTAGGACAGGCGAACACTGAAGCTTTCTTT; CDR3 protein: CASSLVGQANTEAFF
D gene: .; clone size: .; V gene: TRBV29-1; J gene: TRBJ2-3; CDR3 DNA: TGCAGCGTACGAGGGATAACCCAAAGCACAGATACGCAGTATTTT; CDR3 protein: CSVRGITQSTDTQYF
D gene: .; clone size: many; V gene: TRBV6-1; J gene: TRBJ1-3; CDR3 DNA: TGTGCCAGCAGTGTATCCCGGACGGCCTCTGGAAACACCATATATTTT; CDR3 protein: CASSVSRTASGNTIYF
D gene: .; clone size: many; V gene: TRBV4-3; J gene: TRBJ2-5; CDR3 DNA: TGCGCCAGCAGCCAAGAATGGGGGGGCCTCGGAGAGACCCAGTACTTC; CDR3 protein: CASSQEWGGLGETQYF
D gene: .; clone size: few; V gene: TRBV24-1; J gene: TRBJ2-2; CDR3 DNA: TGTGCCACCGCCGGGGGACATCATAACACCGGGGAGCTGTTTTTT; CDR3 protein: CATAGGHHNTGELFF
D gene: .; clone size: many; V gene: TRBV5-6; J gene: TRBJ1-1; CDR3 DNA: TGTGCCAGCAGCTTTCACGGGTTCGGCACTGAAGCTTTCTTT; CDR3 protein: CASSFHGFGTEAFF
D gene: .; clone size: many; V gene: TRBV18; J gene: TRBJ1-3; CDR3 DNA: TGTGCCAGCTCGCGGGACACTGGAAACACCATATATTTT; CDR3 protein: CASSRDTGNTIYF
D gene: .; clone size: .; V gene: TRBV7-2; J gene: TRBJ2-7; CDR3 DNA: TGTGCCAGCAGCTCCGGCGTCCGCCTCTACGAGCAGTACTTC; CDR3 protein: CASSSGVRLYEQYF
D gene: .; clone size: few; V gene: TRBV4-1; J gene: TRBJ1-3; CDR3 DNA: TGCGCCAGCAGCCAGCCGACAGACTGGAATTACACCATATATTTT; CDR3 protein: CASSQPTDWNYTIYF
D gene: .; clone size: few; V gene: TRBV20-1; J gene: TRBJ2-7; CDR3 DNA: TGCAGTGCTAGAGATCAGGTTGACGAGCAGTACTTC; CDR3 protein: CSARDQVDEQYF
D gene: .; clone size: few; V gene: TRBV29-1; J gene: TRBJ2-1; CDR3 DNA: TGCAGCGTTGGTTGGGTTAGCAGTGAGCAGTTCTTC; CDR3 protein: CSVGWVSSEQFF
D gene: .; clone size: .; V gene: TRBV29-1; J gene: TRBJ1-6; CDR3 DNA: TGCAGCGTTGGTGAGATGGGGGATTCACCCCTCCACTTT; CDR3 protein: CSVGEMGDSPLHF
D gene: .; clone size: many; V gene: TRBV7-6; J gene: TRBJ2-2; CDR3 DNA: TGTGCCAGCAGCTTAGCGTGGGGGCTGGGCGGGGAGCTGTTTTTT; CDR3 protein: CASSLAWGLGGELFF
D gene: .; clone size: few; V gene: TRBV9; J gene: TRBJ1-5; CDR3 DNA: TGTGCCAGCAGCGTAGATAGGGGCTATCAGCCCCAGCATTTT; CDR3 protein: CASSVDRGYQPQHF
D gene: .; clone size: many; V gene: TRBV7-8; J gene: TRBJ1-3; CDR3 DNA: TGTGCCAGCAGCGCCTGGACCGGAGCTCGCACCATATATTTT; CDR3 protein: CASSAWTGARTIYF
D gene: .; clone size: few; V gene: TRBV11-2; J gene: TRBJ2-2; CDR3 DNA: TGTGCCAGCAGCACCAGCACCGGGGAGCTGTTTTTT; CDR3 protein: CASSTSTGELFF
D gene: .; clone size: .; V gene: TRBV2; J gene: TRBJ1-1; CDR3 DNA: TGTGCCAGCAGGGGGGAGGGGTACACTGAAGCTTTCTTT; CDR3 protein: CASRGEGYTEAFF
D gene: TRBD2; clone size: .; V gene: TRBV27; J gene: TRBJ2-1; CDR3 DNA: TGTGCCAGCAGTAAGAGACTAGCGGGTTTCAATGAGCAGTTCTTC; CDR3 protein: CASSKRLAGFNEQFF
D gene: .; clone size: many; V gene: TRBV7-9; J gene: TRBJ1-5; CDR3 DNA: TGTGCCAGCAGCTTAGGTCGTGGTAGCAATCAGCCCCAGCATTTT; CDR3 protein: CASSLGRGSNQPQHF